This T cell receptor (beta chain) is from a study of blood T cell repertoires in COVID-19. Across the whole study: The United States, Italy and Spain supplied acute and convalescent COVID-19 samples.

Per germline, CDR1 SGHTA and CDR2 FQGTGA. V trimming: 0 bases; J trimming: 12 bases; junction bases outside the gene matches: 5. The CDR3 is 14 residues long. In the original workflow: Counts of nucleated cells, estimated from reference gene primer amplification, were obtained. This table comes from immunoSEQ multiplex PCR, and its TCRdb copy is limited to in-frame clones, with some not included. V and J calls and clone size are as listed in that table; D and trimming were resolved from the DNA. This table has some 250,000 clones, approximately 90% appearing once. Clinical history as reported by participants underpinned cohort assignment.

Sequenced input: PBMCs or T cells enriched from blood (not recorded which). The TCR was taken from a woman aged 40 to 50 with acute COVID-19. The V and J genes are TRBV7-3 and TRBJ1-6, with 7 nucleotides matching TRBD1. The CDR3 is CASSLTGGPQPLHF. The DNA for the CDR3 is TGTGCCAGCAGCTTAACAGGGGGCCCTCAACCCCTCCACTTT.